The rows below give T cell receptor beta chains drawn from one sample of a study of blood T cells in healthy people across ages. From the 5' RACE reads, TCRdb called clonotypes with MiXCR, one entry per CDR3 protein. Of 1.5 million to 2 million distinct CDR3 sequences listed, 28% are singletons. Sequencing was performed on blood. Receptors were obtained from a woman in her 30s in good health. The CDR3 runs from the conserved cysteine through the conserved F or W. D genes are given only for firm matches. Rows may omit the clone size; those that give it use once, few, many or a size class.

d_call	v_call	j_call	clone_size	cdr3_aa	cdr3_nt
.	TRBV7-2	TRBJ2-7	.	CASGSRGPSSYNEQYF	TGTGCCAGCGGCAGCCGGGGGCCTTCCTCCTACAATGAGCAGTACTTC
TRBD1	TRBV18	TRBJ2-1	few	CASLGQGNNEQFF	TGTGCCAGCCTTGGACAGGGGAACAATGAGCAGTTCTTC
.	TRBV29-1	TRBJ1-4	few	CSVERTRTTNEKLFF	TGCAGCGTTGAAAGGACCCGAACAACTAATGAAAAACTGTTTTTT
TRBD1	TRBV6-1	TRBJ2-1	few	CASSVVTGDDEQFF	TGTGCCAGCAGTGTAGTGACAGGGGACGATGAGCAGTTCTTC
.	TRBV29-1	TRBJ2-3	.	CSVEARTGTDTQYF	TGCAGCGTTGAAGCTAGGACAGGCACAGATACGCAGTATTTT
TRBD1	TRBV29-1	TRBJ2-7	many	CSVEGRGLHEQYF	TGCAGCGTTGAGGGCAGGGGGCTGCACGAGCAGTACTTC
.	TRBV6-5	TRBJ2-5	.	CASSYTWGEATQYF	TGTGCCAGCAGTTACACGTGGGGAGAGGCGACCCAGTACTTC
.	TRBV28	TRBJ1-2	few	CASSITTVGYTF	TGTGCCAGCAGTATAACGACAGTCGGCTACACCTTC
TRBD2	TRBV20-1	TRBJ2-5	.	CSAAIREGTYNEQYF	TGCAGTGCGGCCATTCGGGAGGGTACCTACAATGAGCAGTACTTC
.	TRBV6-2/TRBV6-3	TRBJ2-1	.	CASYSWKSSYNEQFF	TGTGCCAGCTACTCTTGGAAGAGCTCCTACAATGAGCAGTTCTTC